This T cell receptor beta chain was obtained from a study of beta chain features in type 1 diabetes. This clone came up a few times. Its target is not known. Expressed TCRB transcripts were sequenced because the entire RNA isolate underwent reverse transcription. Measured with immunoSEQ multiplex PCR; TCRdb has only the in-frame clones, and not every one. The sample consists of 130,000 or so clones, about 9.1% of them appearing once. There are 16 residues in the CDR3. Trimming removed 0 bases from V and 11 bases from J, with 20 bases in between. Germline values: CDR1 MGHRA, CDR2 YSYEKL. Every participating donor gave one draw, a heparinised blood sample averaging approximately 110 mL. Post-sort purity exceeded 95% for all sorted populations. Study-wide findings and caveats: HLA effects on TCRB rearrangement stayed unresolved here.

This chain uses TRBV4-1 with TRBJ1-5; D remains ambiguous. The source is a woman aged 40 to 55 in good health. The sequencing input was central memory CD4+ T cells from blood. Here the CDR3 reads CASSQDLPAADLAQHF. Here the CDR3 DNA reads TGCGCCAGCAGCCAAGATCTTCCGGCAGCAGACTTGGCCCAGCATTTT.